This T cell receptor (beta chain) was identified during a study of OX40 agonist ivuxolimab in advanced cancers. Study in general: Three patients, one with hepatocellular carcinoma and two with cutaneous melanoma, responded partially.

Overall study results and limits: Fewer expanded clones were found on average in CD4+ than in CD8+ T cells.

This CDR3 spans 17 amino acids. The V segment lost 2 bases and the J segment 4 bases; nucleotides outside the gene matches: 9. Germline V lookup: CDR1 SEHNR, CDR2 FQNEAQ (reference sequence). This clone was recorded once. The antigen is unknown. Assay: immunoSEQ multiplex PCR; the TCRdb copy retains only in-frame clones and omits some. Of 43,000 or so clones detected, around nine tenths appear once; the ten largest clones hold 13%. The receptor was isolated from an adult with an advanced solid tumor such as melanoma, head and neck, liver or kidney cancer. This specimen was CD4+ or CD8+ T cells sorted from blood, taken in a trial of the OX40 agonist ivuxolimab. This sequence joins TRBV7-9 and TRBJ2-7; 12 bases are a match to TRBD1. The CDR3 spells CASSLLGGTGGFYEQYF. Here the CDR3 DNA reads TGTGCCAGCAGCTTACTTGGCGGGACAGGGGGCTTTTACGAGCAGTACTTC.